Shown below are 30 T cell receptor beta chains from a single sample sequenced in a study of T-cell memory formation after mild COVID-19. TCRdb processed the 5' RACE reads anew with MiXCR; each CDR3 protein has one entry. The top ten hold approximately 3.5% of the sample, which has some 260,000 distinct CDR3 sequences, over 15% seen once. Material for sequencing was PBMCs or a T cell subset sorted from them (not recorded which). The source is a young man who had mild COVID-19 (a few samples of this study predate the infection). Cell type and time point are not known.

The chain combines TRBV18 with TRBJ1-2, with D unclear. The CDR3 spans 13 residues. V lost 5 bases and J 2 bases, leaving 9 bases between the germline ends. CDR1 and CDR2 from the germline V gene are KGHSH and LQKENI. DNA of the CDR3: TGTGCCAGCTCAGAGGCGGAGAACTATGGCTACACCTTC. Translated: CASSEAENYGYTF.

This clonotype showed up just a few times. This chain joins TRBV4-2 and TRBJ1-5, with D unresolved. The CDR3 contains 15 residues. Between the trimmed V and J ends, which lost 0 bases and 2 bases, there was a span of 8 bases. Per germline, CDR1 LGHNA and CDR2 YNFKEQ. The CDR3 coding sequence is TGTGCCAGCAGCCAAGATGCGACCCGCAATCAGCCCCAGCATTTT. This sequence encodes CASSQDATRNQPQHF.

V and J are TRBV5-1 and TRBJ2-7; 11 bases are a match to TRBD1. The CDR3 spans 14 residues. CDR1 is SGHRS and CDR2 is YFSETQ in the germline V gene. Trimming took 2 bases from V and 4 from J; bases not matched to a gene: 2. Here the CDR3 DNA reads TGCGCCAGCAGCTTCGGGACAGGGGGATACGAGCAGTACTTC. Translating it yields CASSFGTGGYEQYF.

This chain connects TRBV28 to TRBJ2-2, with a weak D call TRBD1 (5 bases). Germline values: CDR1 MDHEN, CDR2 SYDVKM. CDR3 size: 14 residues. The V end lost 8 bases, the J end lost 1 base, and 11 bases lay between the germline ends. The chain's CDR3 is CASRVGQNTGELFF. CDR3 in DNA: TGTGCCAGCCGTGTGGGGCAGAACACCGGGGAGCTGTTTTTT.

V gene TRBV7-2 combines with J gene TRBJ2-5; 9 nucleotides match TRBD1. There are 14 residues in the CDR3. Per germline, CDR1 SGHTA and CDR2 FQGNSA. The ends lost 4 bases at V and 5 bases at J; junction bases unmatched: 5. The CDR3 DNA follows: TGTGCCAGCAGCTGGACAGGGGCTGGGGAGACCCAGTACTTC. This codes for CASSWTGAGETQYF.

At least ten counts were recorded for this clonotype. J is TRBJ2-1 and V is TRBV25-1, with 8 bases lining up with TRBD1. The CDR3 is 15 residues long. Germline V gene lookup returns CDR1 MGHDK and CDR2 SYGVNS. The V gene end was trimmed by 3 bases and the J gene end by 9 bases; junction bases not matched to a gene: 10. CDR3 protein: CASSDSGQGDGEQFF. CDR3 DNA sequence: TGTGCCAGCAGTGATTCTGGACAGGGTGATGGTGAGCAGTTCTTC.

This chain connects TRBV5-1 to TRBJ2-3; possible D gene TRBD2, 5 bases. The CDR3 sequence is 18 residues long. Germline V gene sequence: CDR1 SGHRS, CDR2 YFSETQ. Trimming stripped 0 bases from V and 0 bases from J, with 17 bases between. This CDR3 is CASSLGPTRTGSTDTQYF. CDR3 in DNA: TGCGCCAGCAGCTTGGGGCCTACAAGGACGGGGAGCACAGATACGCAGTATTTT.

This clonotype occurred a few times. This chain uses TRBV20-1 with TRBJ1-2; a possible D gene is TRBD1 (6 bases). Per germline, CDR1 DFQATT and CDR2 SNEGSKA (reference sequence). The CDR3 totals 14 residues. V lost 3 bases and J 8 bases, leaving 19 bases between the germline ends. The CDR3, as DNA: TGCAGTGCTAGTGCTGGGGGGCTAGTTCAAGGCTACACCTTC. As protein: CSASAGGLVQGYTF.

The chain has TRBV6-2 or TRBV6-3 and TRBJ1-2; no reliable D call. The germline CDR1 and CDR2 sequences are MNHEY and SVGEGT. The V end lost 4 bases, the J end lost 0 bases, and 9 bases lay between the germline ends. This CDR3 region has 14 residues. CDR3 region: CASSLEAANYGYTF. The DNA for the CDR3 is TGTGCCAGCAGTTTGGAAGCAGCTAACTATGGCTACACCTTC.

This clonotype was observed a few times. The V call is TRBV5-1, the J call TRBJ2-3; 9 positions agree with TRBD2. Trimming took 4 bases from V and 0 from J; bases not matched to a gene: 6. The CDR3 spans 16 residues. Germline V gene data show CDR1 as SGHRS and CDR2 as YFSETQ. CDR3 loop: CASSPGTSSSTDTQYF. Written as DNA, the CDR3 is TGCGCCAGCAGCCCTGGGACTAGCAGTAGCACAGATACGCAGTATTTT.

The sample holds many counts of this clonotype. The genes are TRBV5-1 and TRBJ1-1; D gene ambiguous. From germline, CDR1 is SGHRS and CDR2 YFSETQ. Trimming left V 1 base short and J 2 bases short, with 6 bases between. This CDR3 has 13 residues. The CDR3 coding sequence is TGCGCCAGCAGCTTGCCAGGTAACACTGAAGCTTTCTTT. It encodes CASSLPGNTEAFF.

This clonotype was found a few times. The CDR3 sequence: CATSDSPGQGESAGELFF. CDR3 nucleotide sequence: TGTGCCACCAGTGACTCACCGGGACAGGGAGAGAGTGCCGGGGAGCTGTTTTTT. The rearrangement links TRBV24-1 to TRBJ2-2; TRBD1 aligns across 9 bases. Per the germline V gene, CDR1 is KGHDR and CDR2 is SFDVKD. The ends lost 4 bases at V and 6 bases at J; junction bases unmatched: 14. The CDR3 runs to 18 residues.

This clonotype was counted ten times or more. This chain uses TRBV29-1 with TRBJ1-2; D gene unclear. The CDR3 has 11 residues. The V and J ends lost 6 bases and 2 bases respectively, with 7 bases between them. Germline CDR1 SQVTM, CDR2 ANQGSEA. CDR3 in amino acids: CSVGQNYGYTF. DNA for the CDR3: TGCAGCGTAGGGCAGAACTATGGCTACACCTTC.

There are a few counts of this clonotype. The V and J genes are TRBV7-2 and TRBJ2-7; D is unresolved. Trimming pared 8 bases from V and 5 bases from J, leaving 16 bases between. CDR1 is SGHTA, CDR2 FQGNSA, per germline. The CDR3 contains 13 residues. This CDR3 is CASSILPANEQYF. As DNA, the CDR3 is TGTGCCAGCTCCATCTTGCCCGCTAACGAGCAGTACTTC.

The genes are TRBV7-9 and TRBJ2-1; maybe TRBD1 (6 bases). Germline values: CDR1 SEHNR, CDR2 FQNEAQ (reference sequence). CDR3 length: 14 residues. Trimming stripped 5 bases from V and 6 bases from J, with 14 bases between. The CDR3 DNA sequence: TGTGCCAGCAGCCCGAATCAGGGGCCCAATGAGCAGTTCTTC. It codes for CASSPNQGPNEQFF. The full variable domain, with the rest looked up from reference TRBV7-9 and TRBJ2-1, is DTGVSQNPRHKITKRGQNVTFRCDPISEHNRLYWYRQTLGQGPEFLTYFQNEAQLEKSRLLSDRFSAERPKGSFSTLEIQRTEQGDSAMYLCASSPNQGPNEQFFGPGTRLTVL.

Many counts were recorded for this clonotype. The V gene is TRBV7-9, the J gene TRBJ1-5; D unresolved. Deletions cut 1 base from V and 3 bases from J, with 4 bases between. The length of the CDR3 is 13 residues. Per the germline V gene, CDR1 is SEHNR and CDR2 is FQNEAQ (reference sequence). The CDR3 nucleotides are TGTGCCAGCAGCTTAGGGGACAATCAGCCCCAGCATTTT. It codes for CASSLGDNQPQHF.

This clonotype has just a few counts. The CDR3 nucleotides are TGTGCCAGCAGCCAAGATCGGGGGACAGGTCTCGCGAACACCGGGGAGCTGTTTTTT. Encoded protein: CASSQDRGTGLANTGELFF. The rearrangement joins TRBV14 to TRBJ2-2; 8 bases map to TRBD1. V lost 0 bases to trimming and J lost 0 bases; unmatched junction nucleotides: 9. Germline CDR1 is SGHDN and CDR2 is FVKESK. The CDR3 extends over 19 amino acids.

The J gene is TRBJ1-1, the V gene TRBV20-1; the D is unclear. V was clipped by 5 bases and J by 11 bases, with 15 bases between them. CDR1 is DFQATT and CDR2 is SNEGSKA in the germline V gene (reference sequence). The CDR3 is 11 residues long. The CDR3 reads CSAFRTLTAFF. The CDR3 region has the DNA TGCAGTGCTTTCCGGACTCTGACGGCTTTCTTT.

This clonotype appeared a few times. CDR3 sequence: CASSLDQFSYGYTF. CDR3 coding DNA: TGTGCCAGCAGTTTGGATCAGTTCAGCTATGGCTACACCTTC. The chain uses TRBV12-3 or TRBV12-4 and TRBJ1-2; D is uncertain. Trimming took off 3 bases at V and 4 bases at J, with 12 bases between the two ends. This CDR3 is built from 14 residues.

There are a few counts of this clonotype. This chain connects TRBV4-3 to TRBJ1-4, with D unresolved. The length of the CDR3 is 16 residues. Trimming cost V 1 base and J 1 base, with 10 bases left between them. Per the germline V gene, CDR1 is LGHNA and CDR2 is YSLEER. The CDR3 is CASSQVSVGTNEKLFF. The CDR3, as DNA: TGCGCCAGCAGCCAAGTCTCTGTAGGAACTAATGAAAAACTGTTTTTT.

At least ten counts were recorded for this clonotype. This chain links TRBV5-1 with TRBJ1-1; no reliable D call. CDR1 and CDR2 from the germline V gene are SGHRS and YFSETQ. V shed 4 bases and J shed 5 bases, with 18 bases lying between them. CDR3 length equals 15 residues. The CDR3 spells CASSPSGRSETEAFF. CDR3 coding DNA: TGCGCCAGCAGCCCCTCGGGAAGGAGCGAGACTGAAGCTTTCTTT.

The chain combines TRBV5-1 with TRBJ2-3; D may be TRBD1 (6 bases). This CDR3 is built from 16 residues. From germline, CDR1 is SGHRS and CDR2 YFSETQ. Deletions cut 2 bases from V and 0 bases from J, with 13 bases between. As DNA, the CDR3 is TGCGCCAGCAGCTTACAGGGTATTTCCAGCACAGATACGCAGTATTTT. Its protein is CASSLQGISSTDTQYF. The full variable domain, with the rest looked up from reference TRBV5-1 and TRBJ2-3, is KAGVTQTPRYLIKTRGQQVTLSCSPISGHRSVSWYQQTPGQGLQFLFEYFSETQRNKGNFPGRFSGRQFSNSRSEMNVSTLELGDSALYLCASSLQGISSTDTQYFGPGTRLTVL.

This clonotype came up a few times. This chain uses TRBV5-1 with TRBJ1-4, with unresolved D. In germline, CDR1 is SGHRS, CDR2 YFSETQ. Trimming stripped 6 bases from V and 3 bases from J, with 9 bases between. The CDR3 contains 13 residues. The CDR3 here is CASTEIPNEKLFF. The CDR3 bases are TGCGCCAGCACCGAGATCCCTAATGAAAAACTGTTTTTT.

This clonotype was counted ten times or more. V and J are TRBV7-2 and TRBJ1-6; D call uncertain. The CDR3 contains 11 residues. V lost 1 base to trimming and J lost 8 bases, with 0 bases between them. Germline CDR1 reads SGHTA; CDR2 reads FQGNSA. The CDR3, as DNA: TGTGCCAGCAGCTTAGATTCACCCCTCCACTTT. Amino acid sequence: CASSLDSPLHF.

This clonotype was found many times. The rearrangement uses TRBV29-1 and TRBJ2-5; 8 positions agree with TRBD2. The CDR3 is 13 amino acids. Germline CDR1 SQVTM, CDR2 ANQGSEA. J gave up 4 bases and V 5 bases, and 6 bases lay outside the gene matches. CDR3 in amino acids: CSVHGGAGETQYF. For the CDR3, the DNA is TGCAGCGTTCACGGGGGGGCAGGAGAGACCCAGTACTTC.

This clonotype was found a few times. The rearrangement links TRBV19 to TRBJ2-7; D gene ambiguous. Trimming left V 0 bases short and J 1 base short, with 4 bases between. The germline gives CDR1 LNHDA, CDR2 SQIVND (reference sequence). The CDR3 totals 13 residues. CDR3 bases: TGTGCCAGTAGTATAGATCGTTCCTACGAGCAGTACTTC. The encoded protein is CASSIDRSYEQYF.

V and J are TRBV7-2 and TRBJ1-1, with 11 bases identical to TRBD1. CDR3 length equals 15 residues. The germline V gene encodes CDR1 SGHTA and CDR2 FQGNSA. V lost 0 bases, J lost 11 bases, and 8 bases stayed unmatched. In DNA, the CDR3 is TGTGCCAGCAGCTTAGCGGACAGGGGGCCTCTCGGGGCTTTCTTT. Protein: CASSLADRGPLGAFF. The complete variable domain, with remaining parts taken from reference TRBV7-2 and TRBJ1-1, reads GAGVSQSPSNKVTEKGKDVELRCDPISGHTALYWYRQSLGQGLEFLIYFQGNSAPDKSGLPSDRFSAERTGGSVSTLTIQRTQQEDSAVYLCASSLADRGPLGAFFGQGTRLTVV.

The J gene is TRBJ1-4, the V gene TRBV18, with D possibly TRBD1 on 6 matching bases. From germline, CDR1 is KGHSH and CDR2 LQKENI. The CDR3 extends over 17 amino acids. Between the trimmed V and J ends, which lost 4 bases and 3 bases, there was a span of 18 bases. CDR3 DNA sequence: TGTGCCAGCTCACAGAATCCCCGACAGGCCCCTAATGAAAAACTGTTTTTT. It codes for CASSQNPRQAPNEKLFF.

This sequence joins TRBV3-1 and TRBJ2-2; D remains unclear. The CDR3 sequence is 13 residues long. Trimming left V 4 bases short and J 6 bases short, with 9 bases between. Per the germline V gene, CDR1 is LGHDT and CDR2 is YNNKEL (reference sequence). The CDR3, as DNA: TGTGCCAGCAGCCCGTTTGTCCCCGGGGAGCTGTTTTTT. Translating gives CASSPFVPGELFF.

This clonotype was counted only a few times. The genes are TRBV5-1 and TRBJ1-5, with D possibly being TRBD1 (5 bases). The germline V gene has CDR1 SGHRS and CDR2 YFSETQ. With 0 bases removed from V and 3 bases from J, the gap between germline ends came to 10 bases. This CDR3 comprises 15 residues. CDR3 DNA: TGCGCCAGCAGCTTGGGGGACGGATACAATCAGCCCCAGCATTTT. Translating it yields CASSLGDGYNQPQHF.